What follows are 23 T cell receptor beta chains derived from one specimen sequenced in a study of human T cells and chemical hapten exposure. Someone pulled total RNA out of unfractionated whole blood. TCRdb re-derived calls from the 5' RACE reads in MiXCR, one entry per CDR3 protein. This sample carries approximately 140,000 distinct CDR3 sequences, 3.5% to 5% of them seen once, and the ten largest clones take 1.3% to 1.5%. The receptors derive from a female donor in good health.

This clonotype was seen more than once but under ten times. This chain uses TRBV19 with TRBJ2-2; no reliable D call. V was clipped by 3 bases and J by 8 bases, with 4 bases between them. The germline V gene has CDR1 LNHDA and CDR2 SQIVND (reference sequence). The CDR3 covers 11 residues. CDR3 protein: CASSMGGELFF. CDR3 DNA sequence: TGTGCCAGTAGTATGGGGGGGGAGCTGTTTTTT.

At least ten counts were recorded for this clonotype. The gene calls are TRBV20-1 and TRBJ2-5; possibly TRBD1 or TRBD2 for D (5 bases each). The CDR3 length is 12 residues. V dropped 6 bases and J dropped 2 bases, with 10 bases sitting between them. Looked up from germline, CDR1 is DFQATT and CDR2 is SNEGSKA (reference sequence). CDR3 sequence (DNA): TGCAGTGCCGGGACGGATCAAGAGACCCAGTACTTC. Encoded protein: CSAGTDQETQYF.

This clonotype was picked up many times. The V gene is TRBV12-3 or TRBV12-4, the J gene TRBJ1-1; D ambiguous. This CDR3 region has 14 residues. The V and J ends lost 6 bases and 3 bases respectively, with 14 bases between them. The DNA for the CDR3 is TGTGCCAGCAGCCAATGGGGTAAGGACACTGAAGCTTTCTTT. This sequence encodes CASSQWGKDTEAFF.

This clonotype was recorded many times. The CDR3 region is CSAGSGMRETQYF. The CDR3 coding sequence is TGCAGTGCTGGGTCGGGGATGAGGGAGACCCAGTACTTC. The V gene is TRBV20-1, the J gene TRBJ2-5; possible D gene TRBD2, 5 bases. CDR3 length: 13 residues. Trimming shortened V by 5 bases and J by 5 bases, and 15 bases separated the two germline ends. The germline gives CDR1 DFQATT, CDR2 SNEGSKA (reference sequence).

In its sample, this clonotype was seen a few times. J is TRBJ2-3 and V is TRBV18; TRBD2 might be the D (6 bases). CDR3 size: 16 residues. V lost 3 bases to trimming and J lost 1 base, with 14 bases between them. Per the germline V gene, CDR1 is KGHSH and CDR2 is LQKENI. This chain's CDR3 is CASSPQWDLGTDTQYF. Here the CDR3 DNA reads TGTGCCAGCTCACCTCAGTGGGACTTGGGCACAGATACGCAGTATTTT.

At least ten counts were recorded for this clonotype. The genes are TRBV10-3 and TRBJ1-5; TRBD1 aligns across 8 bases. Germline V gives CDR1 ENHRY, CDR2 SYGVKD. With 6 bases clipped from V and 6 bases from J, the junction kept 4 bases outside the gene matches. This CDR3 spans 13 amino acids. CDR3 region: CAISSTGGQPQHF. CDR3 nucleotide sequence: TGTGCCATCAGCTCAACAGGGGGTCAGCCCCAGCATTTT.

The chain carries TRBV6-5 and TRBJ2-3; D gene unclear. The CDR3 runs 15 residues. Trimming stripped 0 bases from V and 1 base from J, with 8 bases between. Germline-derived CDR1 and CDR2 are MNHEY and SVGAGI. DNA of the CDR3: TGTGCCAGCAGTTACTCGATTGGGGGCACAGATACGCAGTATTTT. This codes for CASSYSIGGTDTQYF.

This clonotype was seen repeatedly, ten times or more. The chain couples TRBV10-3 to TRBJ2-7; D is uncertain. V was trimmed by 2 bases and J by 4 bases, leaving 6 bases between them. Germline V lookup: CDR1 ENHRY, CDR2 SYGVKD. The CDR3 has 12 residues. In nucleotides, the CDR3 is TGTGCCATCAGTGAGAGGGAATACGAGCAGTACTTC. Protein product: CAISEREYEQYF.

This clonotype was seen ten or more times. The chain is built from TRBV4-2 and TRBJ1-1, with a possible D match to TRBD1 (5 bases). The CDR3 is made up of 14 amino acids. Trimming removed 0 bases from V and 4 bases from J, with 9 bases in between. Looked up from germline, CDR1 is LGHNA and CDR2 is YNFKEQ. CDR3 bases: TGTGCCAGCAGCCAAGAGGGCGGGGGCACTGAAGCTTTCTTT. The encoded protein is CASSQEGGGTEAFF.

The V call is TRBV15, the J call TRBJ2-3; 11 bases are a match to TRBD2. The junction had 10 bases not matched to a gene; V was cut back by 5 bases and J by 0 bases. The CDR3 covers 18 residues. Per germline, CDR1 LNHNV and CDR2 YYDKDF (reference sequence). CDR3 nucleotides: TGTGCCACCAGCCCGACCCTAGCGGGGGGACGAAGCACAGATACGCAGTATTTT. This codes for CATSPTLAGGRSTDTQYF.

This clonotype showed up many times. The chain has TRBV6-5 and TRBJ2-2; D possibly corresponds to TRBD2 (5 bases). The CDR3 contains 15 residues. Germline values: CDR1 MNHEY, CDR2 SVGAGI. Trimming shortened V by 0 bases and J by 6 bases, and 11 bases separated the two germline ends. The CDR3 bases are TGTGCCAGCAGTTACTCCCGGGGTTGGTCCGGGGAGCTGTTTTTT. Its translation is CASSYSRGWSGELFF.

The table lists this clonotype with many counts. V gene TRBV7-9 combines with J gene TRBJ2-3, with 9 bases fitting TRBD1. The length of the CDR3 is 15 residues. The ends lost 5 bases at V and 1 base at J; junction bases unmatched: 4. CDR1 is SEHNR, CDR2 FQNEAQ, per germline (reference sequence). In nucleotides, the CDR3 is TGTGCCAGCAGCCACAGGGGGCACGGCACAGATACGCAGTATTTT. Amino acid sequence: CASSHRGHGTDTQYF.

The table lists this clonotype with many counts. The chain links TRBV20-1 to TRBJ1-1; unclear D gene. This CDR3 has 11 amino acids. CDR1 is DFQATT, CDR2 SNEGSKA, per germline (reference sequence). Trimming pared 6 bases from V and 2 bases from J, leaving 7 bases between. The CDR3: CSADTNTEAFF. The CDR3 DNA is TGCAGTGCCGACACCAACACTGAAGCTTTCTTT.

There are many counts of this clonotype. This chain links TRBV13 with TRBJ2-7, with D tentatively TRBD1 (5 bases). Germline lookup yields CDR1 PRHDT and CDR2 FYEKMQ (reference sequence). V dropped 4 bases and J dropped 3 bases, with 13 bases sitting between them. This CDR3 contains 14 residues. As DNA, the CDR3 is TGTGCCAGCAGCTCGCAGACAGCCTACTACGAGCAGTACTTC. Amino acid sequence: CASSSQTAYYEQYF.

This clonotype was seen a handful of times. The rearrangement links TRBV19 to TRBJ1-1, with 10 positions matching TRBD1. V lost 5 bases to trimming and J lost 4 bases; unmatched junction nucleotides: 4. This CDR3 spans 14 amino acids. The germline V gene encodes CDR1 LNHDA and CDR2 SQIVND (reference sequence). CDR3 sequence (DNA): TGTGCCAGTAGTTTCGGACAGGGGGGCACTGAAGCTTTCTTT. Translating gives CASSFGQGGTEAFF.

This clonotype was counted between two and nine times. The chain joins TRBV5-1 to TRBJ1-5, with D unclear. The CDR3 totals 14 residues. The V gene's germline CDR1 is SGHRS and CDR2 YFSETQ. V dropped 0 bases and J dropped 7 bases, with 11 bases sitting between them. CDR3 in DNA: TGCGCCAGCAGCTTGGGGGAAGAAGGGCAGCCCCAGCATTTT. It encodes CASSLGEEGQPQHF.

Concerning this clonotype itself: A much larger clone differs by one base, so this may be a read error. The chain combines TRBV27 with TRBJ1-6, with D unresolved. The CDR3 is 14 amino acids. Germline CDR1 and CDR2: MNHEY and SMNVEV (reference sequence). DNA for the CDR3: TGTGCCAGCAGTATACACCGTCCAAATTCACCCCTCAACTTT. This codes for CASSIHRPNSPLNF.

This clonotype was detected many times. The chain recombines TRBV20-1 with TRBJ1-3; possible D gene TRBD1, 6 bases. V lost 0 bases, J lost 2 bases, and 14 bases lay in between. CDR3 length equals 16 residues. Germline CDR1 and CDR2: DFQATT and SNEGSKA (reference sequence). CDR3 in DNA: TGCAGTGCTAGAGATCACCACAGGGCGGCTGGAAACACCATATATTTT. It codes for CSARDHHRAAGNTIYF.

The gene calls are TRBV12-3 or TRBV12-4 and TRBJ1-4, with D unresolved. This CDR3 has 15 amino acids. V lost 3 bases and J lost 4, with 12 bases in between. The CDR3 DNA reads as TGTGCCAGCAGTTTCTCTGCAGGTTATAATGAAAAACTGTTTTTT. This encodes CASSFSAGYNEKLFF.

The rearrangement joins TRBV11-2 to TRBJ1-4, with no clear D. Deletions cut 4 bases from V and 8 bases from J, with 14 bases between. In germline, CDR1 is SGHAT, CDR2 FQNNGV. The CDR3 sequence is 14 residues long. CDR3 sequence reads: CASSSTAKTEKLFF. DNA of the CDR3: TGTGCCAGCAGCTCCACCGCTAAGACAGAAAAACTGTTTTTT.

This clonotype has at least ten counts. As DNA, the CDR3 is TGCAGCGCCAGGGGATCGGGACGGGTCCAGGGTTCCTACAATGAGCAGTTCTTC. It yields the protein CSARGSGRVQGSYNEQFF. The rearrangement uses TRBV29-1 and TRBJ2-1; D might be TRBD1 (6 bases). Per the germline V gene, CDR1 is SQVTM and CDR2 is ANQGSEA. Trimming pared 7 bases from V and 1 base from J, leaving 26 bases between. This CDR3 region has 18 residues.

Ten or more counts support this clonotype. V usage is TRBV6-2 or TRBV6-3 and J usage is TRBJ2-3; 8 positions agree with TRBD2. V trimming: 8 bases; J trimming: 8 bases; junction bases outside the gene matches: 12. The CDR3 contains 14 residues. CDR1 and CDR2 from the germline V gene are MNHEY and SVGEGT. CDR3 nucleotides: TGTGCCAGCGTAGGGACTAGGGCCTCCGGTACGCAGTATTTT. It encodes CASVGTRASGTQYF.

In its sample, this clonotype was seen many times. This rearrangement joins TRBV5-5 to TRBJ1-6; the D gene is possibly TRBD1 (5 bases). Germline V gives CDR1 SGHKS, CDR2 YYEKEE (reference sequence). Trimming took 6 bases from V and 11 from J, leaving 21 bases between them. This CDR3 spans 15 amino acids. Here the CDR3 DNA reads TGTGCCAGCATCGCGACGGACGGGGCCGAAACACCCCTCCACTTT. Amino acids: CASIATDGAETPLHF.